The T cell receptor beta chain described here comes from a study of graft-versus-host responses after intestinal transplantation. The overall study: Each of the recipients got a multivisceral, liver-intestinal, or isolated intestinal transplant. All of the recipients had induction that used anti-thymocyte globulin, then tacrolimus and steroids for around three years. Points from the study as a whole: Recipient marrow showed GvH clones, some seen first in ileum or blood. The highest levels of circulating GvH clones went along with early declines in HvG clones after transplant.

Profiling relied on immunoSEQ multiplex PCR, and the TCRdb table lists in-frame clones only, not all of them. This sample has 90,000 to 150,000 clones; 95% occur once, and the top ten carry about 3.3%. Germline assignment: CDR1 GTSNPN and CDR2 SVGIG (reference sequence). The V gene lost 4 bases and the J gene lost 4 bases, with 10 bases spanning the gap. The CDR3 totals 12 residues. As for this clone: Its antigen is not identified.

The sequence came from a human donor who received an intestinal transplant. The V gene is TRBV30, the J gene TRBJ1-1; the D is unclear. The sequencing used unstimulated CD8+ T cells sorted from spleen or lymph node cells, collected before intestinal transplant. DNA of the CDR3: TGTGCCTGGATTGAAGTGGGCACTGAAGCTTTCTTT. Protein: CAWIEVGTEAFF. Drawing the rest from reference TRBV30 and TRBJ1-1, the complete variable domain is SQTIHQWPATLVQPVGSPLSLECTVEGTSNPNLYWYRQAAGRGLQLLFYSVGIGQISSEVPQNLSASRPQDRQFILSSKKLLLSDSGFYLCAWIEVGTEAFFGQGTRLTVV.